This TCR beta chain was found in a study of CXCR3-negative and CXCR3-positive naive CD8 T cells. About this clonotype itself: Its cognate antigen is unknown.

In preparing the TRB cDNA libraries, 5' RACE with UMI labels was used. Reanalyzing the 5' RACE reads, TCRdb keeps one entry per CDR3 protein, without DNA. Its table lists fewer than 95,000 distinct CDR3 sequences. CD45RO-CCR7+CD27+CD95- characterized naive CD8+ T cells. Study findings and constraints: With CXCR3 expression partially decreased after cryopreservation, most assays relied on fresh PBMCs. TRB CDR3s of CXCR3-positive naive cells were more hydrophobic than those of CXCR3-negative naive cells.

This CDR3 has 14 amino acids. Germline CDR1 is SGDLS and CDR2 is YYNGEE. The V and J genes are TRBV9 and TRBJ2-1; TCRdb's assignment of TRBD2 cannot be checked, as there is no DNA. Sequences were obtained from naive CXCR3- CD8+ T cells from blood. Subset in this sample: CD45RO-CCR7+CD27+CD95- naive CD8+ T cells lacking CXCR3 (TNR3-). The receptor's source is a human donor in good health. Some clones in this sample may be carry-over from other donors' samples. The CDR3 reads CASSAGQGRSGQFF.